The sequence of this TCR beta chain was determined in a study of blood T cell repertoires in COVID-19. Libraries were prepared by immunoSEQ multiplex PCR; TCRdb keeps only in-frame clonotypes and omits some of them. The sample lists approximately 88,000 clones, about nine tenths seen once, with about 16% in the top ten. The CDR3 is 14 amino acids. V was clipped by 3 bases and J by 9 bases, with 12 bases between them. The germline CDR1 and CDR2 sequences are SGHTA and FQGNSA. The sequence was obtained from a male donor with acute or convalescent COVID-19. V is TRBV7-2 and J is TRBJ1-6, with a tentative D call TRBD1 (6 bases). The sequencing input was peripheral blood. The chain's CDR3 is CASSLAGAGSPLHF. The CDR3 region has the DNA TGTGCCAGCAGCTTGGCGGGGGCGGGTTCACCCCTCCACTTT.